The 30 T cell receptor beta chains reported below all come from one sample, sequenced in a study of lymphopenia after photon versus proton radiotherapy. Produced via immunoSEQ multiplex PCR; TCRdb's table is partial and in-frame only. The table has about 15,000 clones, about nine tenths seen once. The sample here was peripheral blood, taken from a patient treated with proton-based radiotherapy. The receptors derive from a man between 65 and 85 years old with pancreatic cancer.

The chain is built from TRBV6-1 and TRBJ1-6, with 7 positions matching TRBD1. The V gene end was trimmed by 8 bases and the J gene end by 7 bases; junction bases not matched to a gene: 11. CDR3 length: 15 amino acids. Looked up from germline, CDR1 is MNHNS and CDR2 is SASEGT. The CDR3 DNA reads as TGTGCCAGCCGAATCCCGGGACAGTCCAATTCACCCCTCCACTTT. Translating it yields CASRIPGQSNSPLHF.

J is TRBJ2-1 and V is TRBV10-1, with 9 bases aligning to TRBD1. Germline V lookup: CDR1 WNHNN, CDR2 SYGVQD (reference sequence). The CDR3 loop spans 14 amino acids. After removal of 7 bases from V and 6 bases from J, the junction contained 7 bases not matched to a gene. CDR3 nucleotide sequence: TGCGCCAGCACCGCCGGGACAGGGTCCAATGAGCAGTTCTTC. This gives the protein CASTAGTGSNEQFF.

The chain combines TRBV5-6 with TRBJ1-1; possibly TRBD1 for D (6 bases). CDR3 length: 13 residues. Germline CDR1 and CDR2: SGHDT and YYEEEE. V was shortened by 6 bases and J by 0 bases, with 9 bases between the two germline ends. The CDR3 loop is CASTRQVNTEAFF. Here the CDR3 DNA reads TGTGCCAGCACCCGACAGGTGAACACTGAAGCTTTCTTT.

The chain links TRBV19 to TRBJ2-2, with TRBD2 matching 10 bases. Germline V lookup: CDR1 LNHDA, CDR2 SQIVND (reference sequence). V lost 5 bases to trimming and J lost 6 bases; unmatched junction nucleotides: 9. The CDR3 is 16 amino acids. DNA for the CDR3: TGTGCCAGTAGTCCCCGTATAGCGGGGGGCCCCGGGGAGCTGTTTTTT. It translates to CASSPRIAGGPGELFF.

V gene TRBV6-6 combines with J gene TRBJ2-7; TRBD1 matches at 9 bases. J lost 6 bases, V lost 10 bases, and 10 bases had no gene match. The germline CDR1 and CDR2 sequences are MNHNY and SVGAGI (reference sequence). There are 13 residues in the CDR3. The DNA of the CDR3 is TGTGCCACTACTCCGGGACAGGGAGGCGAGCAGTACTTC. Translating it yields CATTPGQGGEQYF.

The J gene is TRBJ2-2, the V gene TRBV7-9; TRBD1 matches 10 bases. V lost 5 bases, J lost 1 base, and 4 bases stayed unmatched. The CDR3 consists of 16 residues. The germline V gene has CDR1 SEHNR and CDR2 FQNEAQ (reference sequence). The CDR3 loop reads CASSPGQGLNTGELFF. The CDR3 DNA sequence: TGTGCCAGCAGCCCGGGACAGGGGCTGAACACCGGGGAGCTGTTTTTT.

The V gene is TRBV19, the J gene TRBJ1-3; D remains unclear. Trimming left V 5 bases short and J 0 bases short, with 14 bases between. Germline V lookup: CDR1 LNHDA, CDR2 SQIVND (reference sequence). The CDR3 totals 16 residues. CDR3 sequence: CASSFSASFSGNTIYF. CDR3 nucleotide sequence: TGTGCCAGTAGTTTTTCCGCGTCATTCTCTGGAAACACCATATATTTT.

This chain links TRBV11-1 with TRBJ2-5, with 7 bases fitting TRBD1. The tail of the sequence fits TRBJ2-7 better, so the J call may be wrong. The germline V gene has CDR1 SGHAT and CDR2 FQDESV (reference sequence). The CDR3 contains 14 residues. The CDR3, as DNA: TGTGCCAGCAGCTGGAACAGGGGCCCCTACGAGCAGTACTTC. Amino acids: CASSWNRGPYEQYF.

This chain connects TRBV6-4 to TRBJ2-1; D gene unclear. Germline CDR1 MRHNA, CDR2 SNTAGT. There are 12 residues in the CDR3. V was pared by 3 bases and J by 9 bases, with 9 bases between. CDR3 sequence reads: CASSEGAGEQFF. Written as DNA, the CDR3 is TGTGCCAGCAGTGAAGGTGCTGGTGAGCAGTTCTTC.

The CDR3 region is CASSLVAGVGETQYF. The CDR3 DNA reads as TGTGCCAGCAGCTTAGTTGCTGGGGTCGGAGAGACCCAGTACTTC. The J gene is TRBJ2-5, the V gene TRBV11-2; D remains ambiguous. CDR1 is SGHAT, CDR2 FQNNGV, per germline. V gave up 1 base and J gave up 4 bases, with 13 bases separating them. The CDR3 spans 15 residues.

The chain combines TRBV18 with TRBJ2-3; the match to TRBD1 covers 8 bases. With V trimmed by 6 bases and J by 3 bases, 11 bases remained unmatched. This CDR3 comprises 16 residues. Germline V gene data show CDR1 as KGHSH and CDR2 as LQKENI. CDR3 amino acids: CASSMYGTGITDTQYF. The CDR3 DNA follows: TGTGCCAGCTCTATGTACGGGACAGGAATTACAGATACGCAGTATTTT.

V and J are TRBV6-6 and TRBJ2-7; D tentatively reads TRBD1 or TRBD2 (6 bases each). Per germline, CDR1 MNHNY and CDR2 SVGAGI (reference sequence). The CDR3 runs to 13 residues. V lost 2 bases and J lost 6, with 11 bases in between. DNA of the CDR3: TGTGCCAGCAGTTACCCGCCGGGGGCCGAGCAGTACTTC. Translated: CASSYPPGAEQYF.

The chain employs TRBV7-3 and TRBJ2-5; 7 nucleotides align to TRBD2. Looked up from germline, CDR1 is SGHTA and CDR2 is FQGTGA. Losses at the gene ends were 5 bases for V and 3 bases for J; bases not matched to a gene: 9. The CDR3 length is 15 residues. Here the CDR3 reads CASSPGLVGEETQYF. Written as DNA, the CDR3 is TGTGCCAGCAGCCCCGGACTAGTGGGGGAAGAGACCCAGTACTTC. The full variable domain, in which reference TRBV7-3 and TRBJ2-5 provide the parts outside the CDR3, is GAGVSQTPSNKVTEKGKYVELRCDPISGHTALYWYRQSLGQGPEFLIYFQGTGAADDSGLPNDRFFAVRPEGSVSTLKIQRTERGDSAVYLCASSPGLVGEETQYFGPGTRLLVL.

Remarks on this clone: Other DNA sequences in the sample encode the same CDR3. The chain links TRBV2 to TRBJ1-5; D call uncertain. There are 14 residues in the CDR3. Germline V gene sequence: CDR1 SNHLY, CDR2 FYNNEI. Trimming pared 8 bases from V and 3 bases from J, leaving 14 bases between. CDR3 region: CASSGSSYNQPQHF. The CDR3 DNA is TGTGCCAGCTCGGGCAGTTCATACAATCAGCCCCAGCATTTT.

In its sample, this clone ranks as medium-sized. The chain joins TRBV7-8 to TRBJ2-1; 8 bases are a match to TRBD2. Germline CDR1 and CDR2: SGHVS and FQNEAQ. The V gene end was trimmed by 1 base and the J gene end by 4 bases; junction bases not matched to a gene: 3. The CDR3 totals 15 residues. The CDR3 coding sequence is TGTGCCAGCAGCTTAGGAGGCGGGAGGTACAATGAGCAGTTCTTC. As protein: CASSLGGGRYNEQFF.

This chain connects TRBV30 to TRBJ2-1; no definite D call. The CDR3 loop spans 14 amino acids. The germline gives CDR1 GTSNPN, CDR2 SVGIG (reference sequence). Trimming shortened V by 2 bases and J by 0 bases, and 8 bases separated the two germline ends. CDR3 DNA sequence: TGTGCCTGGAGTAGGCGGAGCTCCTACAATGAGCAGTTCTTC. Its translation is CAWSRRSSYNEQFF. Filled out from reference TRBV30 and TRBJ2-1, the complete variable domain reads SQTIHQWPATLVQPVGSPLSLECTVEGTSNPNLYWYRQAAGRGLQLLFYSVGIGQISSEVPQNLSASRPQDRQFILSSKKLLLSDSGFYLCAWSRRSSYNEQFFGPGTRLTVL.

The CDR3 reads CASSNGIFKSGYTF. CDR3 sequence (DNA): TGTGCCAGTAGTAACGGGATCTTTAAGAGTGGCTACACCTTC. The chain employs TRBV19 and TRBJ1-2; D uncertain. The germline CDR1 and CDR2 sequences are LNHDA and SQIVND (reference sequence). V dropped 4 bases and J dropped 7 bases, with 16 bases sitting between them. The CDR3 has 14 amino acids. The whole variable domain, remainder taken from reference TRBV19 and TRBJ1-2, is DGGITQSPKYLFRKEGQNVTLSCEQNLNHDAMYWYRQDPGQGLRLIYYSQIVNDFQKGDIAEGYSVSREKKESFPLTVTSAQKNPTAFYLCASSNGIFKSGYTFGSGTRLTVV.

This clone was seen only once. The chain joins TRBV11-2 to TRBJ2-7; 8 nucleotides agree with TRBD1. The J segment lost 1 base and the V segment lost 1 base, leaving 12 bases of the junction unmatched. Germline lookup yields CDR1 SGHAT and CDR2 FQNNGV. This CDR3 comprises 18 residues. CDR3 DNA sequence: TGTGCCAGCAGCTTAGCACGACCCGACAGGGGAGGATCCTACGAGCAGTACTTC. It encodes CASSLARPDRGGSYEQYF.

This chain joins TRBV5-1 and TRBJ2-7; the match to TRBD2 covers 7 bases. The CDR3 runs 15 residues. Germline values: CDR1 SGHRS, CDR2 YFSETQ. J gave up 7 bases and V 0 bases, and 10 bases lay outside the gene matches. For the CDR3, the DNA is TGCGCCAGCAGCTTGGCCGGAATAGCGGGCGGAGAGCAGTACTTC. Encoded protein: CASSLAGIAGGEQYF.

Concerning this clone: This likely reflects a read error, since a far larger clone is one base away. V is TRBV2 and J is TRBJ1-2; D gene unclear. Germline lookup yields CDR1 SNHLY and CDR2 FYNNEI. The CDR3 length is 13 residues. Trimming took off 1 base at V and 2 bases at J, with 5 bases between the two ends. The CDR3: CASSEGNNYGYTF. The DNA of the CDR3 is TGTGCCAGCAGTGAAGGGAACAACTATGGCTACACCTTC.

The gene calls are TRBV6-5 and TRBJ2-3, with D unresolved. The germline V gene has CDR1 MNHEY and CDR2 SVGAGI. The V end was cut by 2 bases, the J end by 1 base, with 10 bases between. The CDR3 contains 15 residues. For the CDR3, the DNA is TGTGCCAGCAGTTACAGGACCCCCGGCACAGATACGCAGTATTTT. Translating gives CASSYRTPGTDTQYF.

The V gene is TRBV7-9, the J gene TRBJ2-5; 7 bases line up with TRBD1. Germline V gene lookup returns CDR1 SEHNR and CDR2 FQNEAQ (reference sequence). There are 13 residues in the CDR3. Trimming cost V 1 base and J 5 bases; bases outside gene matches: 1. In nucleotides, the CDR3 is TGTGCCAGCAGCTTAGTCAGGGGGGAGACCCAGTACTTC. Amino acid sequence: CASSLVRGETQYF.

V gene TRBV5-1 combines with J gene TRBJ2-2; a weak D match, TRBD2 (6 bases). There are 16 residues in the CDR3. Germline values: CDR1 SGHRS, CDR2 YFSETQ. V lost 0 bases and J 5 bases, leaving 14 bases between the germline ends. CDR3 in DNA: TGCGCCAGCAGCTTGGCCTGGGATAGCGGAACCGGGGAGCTGTTTTTT. This encodes CASSLAWDSGTGELFF.

This chain uses TRBV4-2 with TRBJ2-4; the D gene is possibly TRBD2 (7 bases). Per the germline V gene, CDR1 is LGHNA and CDR2 is YNFKEQ. The CDR3 sequence is 16 residues long. V shed 1 base and J shed 7 bases, with 17 bases lying between them. CDR3 protein: CASSQGQAGRGNIQYF. The CDR3 coding sequence is TGTGCCAGCAGCCAAGGACAGGCGGGGCGGGGGAACATTCAGTACTTC.

The chain employs TRBV9 and TRBJ2-4, with D perhaps TRBD2 (6 bases). Germline lookup yields CDR1 SGDLS and CDR2 YYNGEE. The V and J ends lost 4 bases and 6 bases respectively, with 17 bases between them. CDR3 length: 15 residues. The CDR3 sequence: CASSSGTLRGNIQYF. DNA for the CDR3: TGTGCCAGCAGCTCGGGGACTCTGAGGGGAAACATTCAGTACTTC.

This clone showed up just a few times. The V and J genes are TRBV10-3 and TRBJ1-1; 8 nucleotides line up with TRBD1. The CDR3 contains 15 residues. Per germline, CDR1 ENHRY and CDR2 SYGVKD. Trimming removed 7 bases from V and 6 bases from J; junction bases left unmatched: 13. CDR3 bases: TGTGCCATCATCCGGACAGGGTTAAGAGGCTCTGAAGCTTTCTTT. It encodes CAIIRTGLRGSEAFF.

The J gene is TRBJ2-3, the V gene TRBV30; D gene uncertain. The CDR3 has 14 amino acids. Trimming took off 0 bases at V and 2 bases at J, with 9 bases between the two ends. Germline assignment: CDR1 GTSNPN and CDR2 SVGIG (reference sequence). The CDR3 spells CAWSVLRTTDTQYF. CDR3 DNA sequence: TGTGCCTGGAGTGTACTACGGACCACAGATACGCAGTATTTT.

The chain couples TRBV7-8 to TRBJ2-3; the D is unclear. With 5 bases removed from V and 2 bases from J, the gap between germline ends came to 17 bases. The germline gives CDR1 SGHVS, CDR2 FQNEAQ. This CDR3 has 16 residues. This CDR3 reads CASSLKIEPDTDTQYF. CDR3 DNA sequence: TGTGCCAGCAGCCTCAAGATAGAACCTGACACAGATACGCAGTATTTT.

The chain uses TRBV7-2 and TRBJ2-4; 8 bases line up with TRBD2. The CDR3 spans 14 residues. CDR1 is SGHTA and CDR2 is FQGNSA in the germline V gene. V trimming: 2 bases; J trimming: 8 bases; junction bases outside the gene matches: 5. The CDR3: CASSLPGGLDIQYF. The CDR3 DNA follows: TGTGCCAGCAGCTTACCGGGAGGGTTGGACATTCAGTACTTC.

The J gene is TRBJ2-1, the V gene TRBV7-9; 8 bases are a match to TRBD2. There are 15 residues in the CDR3. V was pared by 1 base and J by 4 bases, with 3 bases of the junction left unmatched. Germline V lookup: CDR1 SEHNR, CDR2 FQNEAQ (reference sequence). The CDR3 DNA follows: TGTGCCAGCAGCTTAGTTCTAGCGGGTTACAATGAGCAGTTCTTC. Amino acid sequence: CASSLVLAGYNEQFF.